The 29 T cell receptor beta chains presented below share a single source sample, sequenced in a study of CD8 T cells in Susac syndrome. RNA, at about 0.45 to 1 ug, was reverse transcribed with random hexamers. TCRdb re-called the immunoSEQ multiplex PCR reads with MiXCR, one entry per CDR3 protein. The sample has about 300,000 distinct CDR3 sequences, approximately 85% seen once; the top ten hold roughly 0.21%. Sequences were obtained from CD8+ T cells from PBMCs. These receptors came from a human donor with multiple sclerosis.

This chain links TRBV27 with TRBJ2-3; TRBD2 matches 11 bases. Trimming removed 1 base from V and 4 bases from J; junction bases left unmatched: 7. The CDR3 sequence is 17 residues long. CDR1 is MNHEY and CDR2 is SMNVEV in the germline V gene (reference sequence). CDR3 loop: CASSLLVSGRGPDTQYF. In DNA, the CDR3 is TGTGCCAGCAGTTTATTAGTTAGCGGGAGGGGTCCAGATACGCAGTATTTT.

This sequence joins TRBV30 and TRBJ1-1; D ambiguous. The V and J ends lost 3 bases and 3 bases respectively, with 5 bases between them. CDR3 length: 11 amino acids. Germline CDR1 reads GTSNPN; CDR2 reads SVGIG (reference sequence). DNA for the CDR3: TGTGCCTGGAGCCGTGACACTGAAGCTTTCTTT. Translating it yields CAWSRDTEAFF.

This clonotype was counted only a few times. CDR3 amino acids: CASTLMETGTGDYTF. The DNA for the CDR3 is TGTGCCAGCACCCTCATGGAAACCGGGACAGGGGACTACACCTTC. The genes are TRBV27 and TRBJ1-2; 10 nucleotides align to TRBD1. The CDR3 is 15 amino acids. Germline lookup yields CDR1 MNHEY and CDR2 SMNVEV (reference sequence). J gave up 10 bases and V 7 bases, and 15 bases lay outside the gene matches.

The chain employs TRBV7-9 and TRBJ1-2, with no clear D. V lost 6 bases and J lost 6, with 5 bases in between. The germline gives CDR1 SEHNR, CDR2 FQNEAQ (reference sequence). The CDR3 contains 10 residues. The CDR3 sequence is CASRENGYTF. The CDR3 DNA is TGTGCCAGCAGGGAAAATGGCTACACCTTC.

The V call is TRBV19, the J call TRBJ2-1, with TRBD2 identical over 11 bases. The ends lost 5 bases at V and 8 bases at J; junction bases unmatched: 11. CDR1 LNHDA and CDR2 SQIVND come from the germline V gene (reference sequence). The CDR3 is made up of 16 amino acids. This CDR3 is CASSDRLAGWYDEQFF. CDR3 DNA: TGTGCCAGTAGTGATAGACTAGCGGGATGGTACGATGAGCAGTTCTTC.

This chain uses TRBV4-3 with TRBJ2-7; 11 positions match TRBD2. Germline CDR1 and CDR2: LGHNA and YSLEER. Trimming took 1 base from V and 4 from J; bases not matched to a gene: 3. This CDR3 has 15 amino acids. The CDR3 DNA reads TGCGCCAGCAGCCAAGGCGCTAGCGGGAGGTACGAGCAGTACTTC. Its protein is CASSQGASGRYEQYF.

The gene calls are TRBV20-1 and TRBJ2-7; tentatively, D is TRBD1 or TRBD2 (5 bases each). CDR3 size: 16 residues. Trimming stripped 3 bases from V and 5 bases from J, with 23 bases between. From germline, CDR1 is DFQATT and CDR2 SNEGSKA (reference sequence). Here the CDR3 reads CSARKDRDGGLHEQYF. CDR3 in DNA: TGCAGTGCTAGGAAAGACCGGGACGGCGGTCTTCACGAGCAGTACTTC.

This chain uses TRBV5-1 with TRBJ2-7; a possible D gene is TRBD2 (6 bases). The germline CDR1 and CDR2 sequences are SGHRS and YFSETQ. Trimming shortened V by 0 bases and J by 3 bases, and 22 bases separated the two germline ends. CDR3 length: 18 amino acids. The CDR3 loop reads CASSLGELVGSRFYEQYF. CDR3 sequence (DNA): TGCGCCAGCAGCTTGGGGGAATTGGTCGGGAGTCGGTTCTACGAGCAGTACTTC.

This chain uses TRBV4-3 with TRBJ1-2; TRBD1 matches at 7 bases. J was trimmed by 4 bases and V by 4 bases; bases with no gene match: 9. This CDR3 has 15 amino acids. Looked up from germline, CDR1 is LGHNA and CDR2 is YSLEER. The CDR3 DNA sequence: TGCGCCAGCAGCCCTTGGACAGGAGCTTCCTATGGCTACACCTTC. This codes for CASSPWTGASYGYTF.

Notes on this clonotype: Germline and junction disagree at one end, which may indicate a read error. The chain employs TRBV20-1 and TRBJ2-3; 7 bases fit TRBD2. This CDR3 is built from 13 residues. Per germline, CDR1 DFQATT and CDR2 SNEGSKA (reference sequence). CDR3 in DNA: TGCAGTGCCAGAGCGGGAAGCACAGATACGCAGTATTTT. Translating it yields CSARAGSTDTQYF.

V is TRBV10-3 and J is TRBJ1-2; D not certain. Germline CDR1 and CDR2: ENHRY and SYGVKD. The CDR3 covers 15 residues. V lost 0 bases to trimming and J lost 4 bases, with 12 bases between them. This chain's CDR3 is CAISESGGILYGYTF. The CDR3 bases are TGTGCCATCAGTGAGTCAGGAGGGATTCTCTATGGCTACACCTTC.

This clonotype was found once. V gene TRBV12-3 or TRBV12-4 combines with J gene TRBJ2-1, with D possibly TRBD2 on 9 matching bases. Trimming cost V 2 bases and J 2 bases, with 28 bases left between them. CDR3 length: 21 residues. The CDR3 DNA reads TGTGCCAGCAGTTTAAGCGACAGGGGACCCTTGGGACTAGCAACCTACAATGAGCAGTTCTTC. Its protein product is CASSLSDRGPLGLATYNEQFF.

The chain employs TRBV7-4 and TRBJ1-1, with D possibly being TRBD1 (5 bases). Germline V lookup: CDR1 SGHVT, CDR2 SQSDAQ. The CDR3 covers 15 residues. Trimming removed 6 bases at V and 6 bases at J, with 20 bases between. The CDR3 loop is CASRQSEGERSEAFF. In DNA, the CDR3 is TGTGCCAGCAGGCAATCGGAAGGGGAAAGGTCTGAAGCTTTCTTT.

This clonotype was detected once. The rearrangement uses TRBV10-3 and TRBJ2-1, with 8 positions matching TRBD2. Germline CDR1 is ENHRY and CDR2 is SYGVKD. The ends lost 10 bases at V and 7 bases at J; junction bases unmatched: 30. The CDR3 is 20 residues long. CDR3 residues: CATDIPDYKRGRATTNEQFF. As DNA, the CDR3 is TGTGCCACCGATATACCCGACTATAAGCGGGGGAGGGCCACAACAAATGAGCAGTTCTTC.

The chain uses TRBV11-2 and TRBJ2-1; 11 nucleotides align to TRBD2. CDR1 SGHAT and CDR2 FQNNGV come from the germline V gene. Trimming took 6 bases from V and 9 from J; bases not matched to a gene: 7. CDR3 size: 14 residues. This CDR3 reads CASRLTSGTGEQFF. The CDR3 region has the DNA TGTGCCAGCAGATTGACTAGCGGGACCGGTGAGCAGTTCTTC.

The J gene is TRBJ2-2, the V gene TRBV19; 9 positions match TRBD1. J lost 2 bases, V lost 9 bases, and 4 bases had no gene match. CDR3 length: 14 amino acids. Germline CDR1 and CDR2: LNHDA and SQIVND (reference sequence). CDR3 sequence (DNA): TGTGCCAGCCGGGACAGGGATAACACCGGGGAGCTGTTTTTT. Protein: CASRDRDNTGELFF.

The gene calls are TRBV10-3 and TRBJ1-2, with D possibly matching TRBD1 (5 bases). V lost 2 bases to trimming and J lost 6 bases, with 13 bases between them. Germline V gene sequence: CDR1 ENHRY, CDR2 SYGVKD. This CDR3 has 14 amino acids. The chain's CDR3 is CAISEQGGSNGYTF. The CDR3 DNA follows: TGTGCCATCAGTGAGCAGGGAGGGTCCAATGGCTACACCTTC.

The chain has TRBV20-1 and TRBJ2-3, with 8 bases that match TRBD2. The V gene's germline CDR1 is DFQATT and CDR2 SNEGSKA (reference sequence). The CDR3 runs 15 residues. With 1 base clipped from V and 0 bases from J, the junction kept 3 bases outside the gene matches. This chain's CDR3 is CSARVLAGSTDTQYF. The CDR3 region has the DNA TGCAGTGCTAGAGTTCTAGCGGGTAGCACAGATACGCAGTATTTT.

The V gene is TRBV7-7, the J gene TRBJ2-2, with 7 bases lining up with TRBD2. CDR3 length: 22 amino acids. The ends lost 0 bases at V and 1 base at J; junction bases unmatched: 20. CDR1 SSHAT and CDR2 FNYEAQ come from the germline V gene (reference sequence). The DNA for the CDR3 is TGTGCCAGCAGCTTAGCTTCACCGTGGCCCCCTAGCGGCCCCGAGAACACCGGGGAGCTGTTTTTT. This sequence encodes CASSLASPWPPSGPENTGELFF.

The rearrangement joins TRBV27 to TRBJ2-7, with D perhaps TRBD1 (6 bases). The V end lost 6 bases, the J end lost 2 bases, and 11 bases lay between the germline ends. CDR3 size: 13 residues. In germline, CDR1 is MNHEY, CDR2 SMNVEV (reference sequence). CDR3 DNA: TGTGCCAGCAGAGAACAGGGTACCTACGAGCAGTACTTC. Its translation is CASREQGTYEQYF.

The chain has TRBV4-1 and TRBJ2-5; D is ambiguous. CDR3 size: 16 residues. V was pared by 2 bases and J by 1 base, with 14 bases between. Per the germline V gene, CDR1 is MGHRA and CDR2 is YSYEKL. The chain's CDR3 is CASSQLLKGTQETQYF. CDR3 coding DNA: TGCGCCAGCAGCCAACTCCTGAAGGGCACCCAAGAGACCCAGTACTTC.

This clonotype was seen a handful of times. The chain recombines TRBV27 with TRBJ2-7; the D is unclear. V lost 3 bases and J 6 bases, leaving 9 bases between the germline ends. There are 12 residues in the CDR3. Germline CDR1 and CDR2: MNHEY and SMNVEV (reference sequence). CDR3 in amino acids: CASSFVGGEQYF. In DNA, the CDR3 is TGTGCCAGCAGTTTTGTCGGTGGCGAGCAGTACTTC.

This chain uses TRBV30 with TRBJ2-5; 10 bases line up with TRBD2. This CDR3 is 14 amino acids long. Germline V gene data show CDR1 as GTSNPN and CDR2 as SVGIG (reference sequence). The junction had 2 bases not matched to a gene; V was cut back by 2 bases and J by 2 bases. In DNA, the CDR3 is TGTGCCTGGAGTTTAGCGGGAGGTCAAGAGACCCAGTACTTC. It translates to CAWSLAGGQETQYF.

This clonotype was recorded once. The genes are TRBV4-1 and TRBJ2-7; 9 positions agree with TRBD2. Germline loops: CDR1 MGHRA, CDR2 YSYEKL. The trim removed 1 base at V and 7 bases at J, leaving 8 bases unmatched. This CDR3 is built from 15 residues. The CDR3 region is CASSQAGSTSGEQYF. In DNA, the CDR3 is TGCGCCAGCAGCCAAGCGGGATCAACTAGCGGGGAGCAGTACTTC.

This sequence joins TRBV4-2 and TRBJ2-7, with D perhaps TRBD2 (5 bases). Germline CDR1 LGHNA, CDR2 YNFKEQ. Deletions cut 2 bases from V and 4 bases from J, with 30 bases between. This CDR3 region has 20 residues. CDR3 sequence reads: CASSQLSLTPPGSTIYEQYF. In DNA, the CDR3 is TGTGCCAGCAGCCAATTATCCCTCACACCACCGGGATCCACCATTTACGAGCAGTACTTC.

This rearrangement joins TRBV19 to TRBJ2-7; D tentatively reads TRBD1 or TRBD2 (6 bases each). Trimming cost V 3 bases and J 2 bases, with 11 bases left between them. The germline V gene has CDR1 LNHDA and CDR2 SQIVND (reference sequence). CDR3 length: 14 amino acids. CDR3 DNA: TGTGCCAGTAGTATGACCGGGGGCCCCTACGAGCAGTACTTC. It encodes CASSMTGGPYEQYF.

The chain carries TRBV29-1 and TRBJ1-1; possibly TRBD1 for D (6 bases). Germline V gene lookup returns CDR1 SQVTM and CDR2 ANQGSEA. The CDR3 covers 11 residues. Between the trimmed V and J ends, which lost 4 bases and 11 bases, there was a span of 14 bases. The CDR3 region has the DNA TGCAGCGTTGGGCCAGGGGTTAGGGCTTTCTTT. This sequence encodes CSVGPGVRAFF.

This clonotype is a singleton in its sample. V and J are TRBV5-6 and TRBJ2-7; 9 positions agree with TRBD1. Germline-derived CDR1 and CDR2 are SGHDT and YYEEEE. J lost 4 bases, V lost 2 bases, and 7 bases had no gene match. The CDR3 has 15 amino acids. This CDR3 reads CASSLPGQGQYEQYF. CDR3 in DNA: TGTGCCAGCAGCTTACCGGGACAGGGCCAATACGAGCAGTACTTC.

The J gene is TRBJ2-1, the V gene TRBV25-1; D possibly uses TRBD1 or TRBD2 (6 bases each). Germline V gene data show CDR1 as MGHDK and CDR2 as SYGVNS. This CDR3 spans 16 amino acids. V lost 2 bases and J 5 bases, leaving 16 bases between the germline ends. The CDR3 loop is CASSETGTGANNEQFF. The CDR3 nucleotides are TGTGCCAGCAGTGAAACAGGGACGGGAGCGAACAATGAGCAGTTCTTC.